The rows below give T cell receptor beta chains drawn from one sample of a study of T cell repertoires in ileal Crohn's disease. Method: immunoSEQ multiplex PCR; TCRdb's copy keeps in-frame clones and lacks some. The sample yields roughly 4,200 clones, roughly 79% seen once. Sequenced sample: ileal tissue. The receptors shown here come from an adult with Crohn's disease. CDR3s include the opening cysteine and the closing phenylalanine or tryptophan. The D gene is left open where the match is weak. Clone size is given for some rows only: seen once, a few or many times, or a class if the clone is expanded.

CSGRTGGNGELFF | TGCAGCGGCAGGACAGGGGGGAACGGGGAGCTGTTTTTT | TRBD1 | TRBJ2-2 | - | TRBV29-1
CASSERENTEAFF | TGTGCCAGCAGTGAACGGGAGAACACTGAAGCTTTCTTT | - | TRBJ1-1 | - | TRBV6-4
CASSGGGGYTF | TGTGCCAGCAGTGGCGGAGGGGGCTACACCTTC | - | TRBJ1-2 | few | TRBV27
CASSPFGVRGSNQPQHF | TGTGCCAGCAGTCCGTTCGGGGTTAGGGGGAGCAATCAGCCCCAGCATTTT | - | TRBJ1-5 | once | TRBV27
CASTKTGYSGNTIYF | TGTGCCAGCACTAAGACAGGGTACTCTGGAAACACCATATATTTT | TRBD1 | TRBJ1-3 | - | TRBV28
CASSYSRQSYGYTF | TGTGCCAGCAGTTACTCGCGACAGAGCTATGGCTACACCTTC | - | TRBJ1-2 | - | TRBV6-5
CASSQGSAAGADTQYF | TGCGCCAGCAGCCAAGGTTCTGCAGCGGGGGCAGATACGCAGTATTTT | TRBD2 | TRBJ2-3 | - | TRBV4-3
CASSLAMGTGGYTF | TGCGCCAGCAGCTTGGCCATGGGGACAGGGGGATACACCTTC | TRBD1 | TRBJ1-2 | - | TRBV5-1
CASSYQETQYF | TGTGCCAGCAGCTACCAAGAGACCCAGTACTTC | - | TRBJ2-5 | - | TRBV7-2
CASGRGTNTGELFF | TGTGCCAGCGGTCGGGGGACGAACACCGGGGAGCTGTTTTTT | - | TRBJ2-2 | - | TRBV5-8
CASSPGTGQTEAFF | TGTGCCAGCAGCCCAGGGACAGGGCAAACTGAAGCTTTCTTT | TRBD1 | TRBJ1-1 | - | TRBV7-3
CAISGSGSTKEKLFF | TGTGCCATCAGTGGGTCAGGGAGTACAAAAGAAAAACTGTTTTTT | - | TRBJ1-4 | - | TRBV10-3
CASSLMGTGFEQYF | TGTGCCAGCAGCTTAATGGGGACGGGGTTCGAGCAGTACTTC | - | TRBJ2-7 | - | TRBV7-9
CASSVVPSTANTEAFF | TGTGCCAGCAGCGTAGTCCCCTCTACGGCGAACACTGAAGCTTTCTTT | - | TRBJ1-1 | large | TRBV9
CASSRLGLSGPAGELFF | TGTGCCAGCAGCCGGCTCGGACTATCAGGGCCCGCCGGGGAGCTGTTTTTT | - | TRBJ2-2 | - | TRBV14
CASSLSTGGNQPQHF | TGTGCCAGCAGCTTATCAACAGGAGGCAATCAGCCCCAGCATTTT | - | TRBJ1-5 | - | TRBV7-9
CASSAGGWNEQFF | TGTGCCAGCAGTGCGGGAGGGTGGAATGAGCAGTTCTTC | TRBD2 | TRBJ2-1 | - | TRBV28
CAISGSLLEQYF | TGTGCCATCAGTGGGTCCCTGCTCGAGCAGTACTTC | - | TRBJ2-7 | - | TRBV10-3
CSVEDSTEAFF | TGCAGCGTTGAAGACTCAACTGAAGCTTTCTTT | - | TRBJ1-1 | few | TRBV29-1
CASSLWTGQISDTIYF | TGTGCCAGCAGCTTATGGACAGGGCAAATTAGTGACACCATATATTTT | TRBD1 | TRBJ1-3 | - | TRBV7-6
CASSFGPGYGYTF | TGTGCCAGCAGTTTCGGACCCGGCTATGGCTACACCTTC | - | TRBJ1-2 | - | TRBV27
CASSEPEAFF | TGTGCCAGCAGTGAGCCTGAAGCTTTCTTT | - | TRBJ1-1 | - | TRBV2
CASSLVAGETRRSGYTF | TGTGCCAGCAGCTTGGTCGCCGGCGAGACCCGCAGGTCTGGCTACACCTTC | - | TRBJ1-2 | - | TRBV7-2
CASSYDGGGETQYF | TGTGCCAGCAGTTACGATGGGGGCGGAGAGACCCAGTACTTC | - | TRBJ2-5 | - | TRBV6-5
CASSFGGAHGYTF | TGTGCCAGCAGTTTTGGTGGGGCGCATGGCTACACCTTC | - | TRBJ1-2 | - | TRBV27
CASSLKYSSLEQYF | TGTGCCAGCAGTTTAAAATACAGCTCCTTGGAGCAGTACTTC | - | TRBJ2-7 | - | TRBV27
CASRQMLSSYNSPLHF | TGTGCCAGTAGACAGATGTTAAGCTCCTATAATTCACCCCTCCACTTT | - | TRBJ1-6 | - | TRBV19
CASSERGREQDTQYF | TGTGCCAGCAGTGAAAGAGGAAGGGAGCAAGATACGCAGTATTTT | - | TRBJ2-3 | - | TRBV2
CASSVASGGAGEQFF | TGTGCCAGCAGCGTCGCTAGCGGGGGGGCCGGTGAGCAGTTCTTC | TRBD2 | TRBJ2-1 | once | TRBV9
CASSIGTDFNYGYTF | TGTGCCAGCAGCATCGGGACGGATTTTAACTATGGCTACACCTTC | - | TRBJ1-2 | - | TRBV7-9
CASSSPPGWQYF | TGTGCCAGCAGTTCCCCACCCGGTTGGCAGTACTTC | - | TRBJ2-7 | - | TRBV6-5
CASSQPTGGGYTF | TGTGCCAGCAGCCAACCGACAGGAGGGGGCTACACCTTC | - | TRBJ1-2 | - | TRBV7-2
CASSPDSTFSGNTIYF | TGTGCCAGCAGCCCGGACTCGACATTCTCTGGAAACACCATATATTTT | - | TRBJ1-3 | - | TRBV9